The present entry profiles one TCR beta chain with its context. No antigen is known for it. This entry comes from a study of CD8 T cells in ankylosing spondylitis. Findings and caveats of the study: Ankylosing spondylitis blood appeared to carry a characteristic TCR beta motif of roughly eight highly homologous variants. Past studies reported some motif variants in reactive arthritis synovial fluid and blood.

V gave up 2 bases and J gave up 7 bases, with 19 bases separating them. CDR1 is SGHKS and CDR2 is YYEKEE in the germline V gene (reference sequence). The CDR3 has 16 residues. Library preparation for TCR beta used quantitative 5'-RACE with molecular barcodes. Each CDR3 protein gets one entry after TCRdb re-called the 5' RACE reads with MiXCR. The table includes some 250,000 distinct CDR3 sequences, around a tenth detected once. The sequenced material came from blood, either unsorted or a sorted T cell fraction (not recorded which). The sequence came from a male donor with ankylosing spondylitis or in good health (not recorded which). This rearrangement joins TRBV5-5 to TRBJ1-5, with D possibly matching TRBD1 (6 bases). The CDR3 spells CASSLDGTLDVQPQHF. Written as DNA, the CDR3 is TGTGCCAGCAGCTTAGATGGGACACTAGATGTCCAGCCCCAGCATTTT.